The 3 T cell receptor beta chains below were found in one sample sequenced in a study of follicular helper T cells after annual influenza vaccination. TCRdb's copy holds only in-frame clones and misses some; the assay was immunoSEQ multiplex PCR. The table shows about 12,000 clones, with roughly 80% occurring only once. Stated time point: 2015-2016 season, pre-vaccination. The material sequenced was CXCR5+ CD38- circulating T follicular helper cells from blood, taken on the day of influenza vaccination. This sample's subset: circulating Tfh, non-naive CD4+CXCR5+PD-1+ (ICOS+CD38+ or ICOS-CD38-). Receptors originate from an adult who received the influenza vaccine.

The chain joins TRBV7-8 to TRBJ2-7; no clear D. Trimming cost V 0 bases and J 1 base, with 7 bases left between them. CDR3 size: 14 residues. Germline CDR1 and CDR2: SGHVS and FQNEAQ. Written as DNA, the CDR3 is TGTGCCAGCAGCTTAGCGGGCCATTCCTACGAGCAGTACTTC. Its protein is CASSLAGHSYEQYF. Looking up the rest from reference TRBV7-8 and TRBJ2-7 gives the full variable domain: GAGVSQSPRYKVAKRGQDVALRCDPISGHVSLFWYQQALGQGPEFLTYFQNEAQLDKSGLPSDRFFAERPEGSVSTLKIQRTQQEDSAVYLCASSLAGHSYEQYFGPGTRLTVT.

The gene calls are TRBV9 and TRBJ2-5; D gene uncertain. The CDR3 runs 13 residues. The germline V and J ends were trimmed by 1 base and 0 bases, with 4 bases remaining between them. The germline CDR1 and CDR2 sequences are SGDLS and YYNGEE. CDR3 coding DNA: TGTGCCAGCAGCGTAAAGTACCAAGAGACCCAGTACTTC. This sequence encodes CASSVKYQETQYF.

This clone was seen more than once but under ten times. V usage is TRBV7-2 and J usage is TRBJ2-1, with D maybe TRBD2 (5 bases). Trimming shortened V by 8 bases and J by 0 bases, and 17 bases separated the two germline ends. From germline, CDR1 is SGHTA and CDR2 FQGNSA. The CDR3 loop spans 16 amino acids. The DNA for the CDR3 is TGTGCCAGCGGAGGCGGACTTGGGAGCTCCTACAATGAGCAGTTCTTC. Protein sequence: CASGGGLGSSYNEQFF.